This T cell receptor beta chain was identified during a study of T cells in tuberculosis. Across the whole study: In South Africa, adults with active tuberculosis were compared with IGRA-negative and latently infected IGRA-positive adolescents. PBMC were archived before or within 7 days of starting treatment.

Per germline, CDR1 LNHDA and CDR2 SQIVND (reference sequence). The CDR3 consists of 14 residues. Trimming pared 7 bases from V and 4 bases from J, leaving 14 bases between. Specified time point: new active TB diagnosis, blood taken before or within 7 days of starting treatment. Confirmation came from sputum smear and/or culture positivity for M. tuberculosis. Produced via immunoSEQ multiplex PCR; TCRdb's table is partial and in-frame only. Of about 34,000 clones listed, 85% to 95% are singletons. The V gene is TRBV19, the J gene TRBJ2-1, with unresolved D. The TCR originated in an adult with tuberculosis. The specimen was PBMCs, collected at tuberculosis diagnosis. As DNA, the CDR3 is TGTGCCAGTAACCCGGGTGCGAATTACAATGAGCAGTTCTTC. It specifies CASNPGANYNEQFF.